Below, 3 T cell receptor beta chains from the same sample are listed, as sequenced in a study of T-cell memory formation after mild COVID-19. TCRdb ran MiXCR on the 5' RACE reads and lists one entry per CDR3 protein. The data hold 300,000 to 350,000 distinct CDR3 sequences, with roughly 13% observed a single time. The source material was PBMCs or a T cell subset sorted from them (not recorded which). The origin of the receptors is a man aged 18 to 30 who had mild COVID-19 (a few samples of this study predate the infection). Cell type and time point are not known.

Comments on this clonotype: A single base separates this from a much larger clone, so it may be a read error. The chain couples TRBV6-2 or TRBV6-3 to TRBJ2-5, with a possible D match to TRBD1 (6 bases). The CDR3 loop spans 12 amino acids. The germline CDR1 and CDR2 sequences are MNHEY and SVGEGT. CDR3 bases: TGTGCCAGCAGCCCAGGGGCTGAGACCCGGTACTTC. Encoded protein: CASSPGAETRYF.

This clonotype was counted a few times. The chain employs TRBV7-9 and TRBJ1-6; D might be TRBD1 (6 bases). Per germline, CDR1 SEHNR and CDR2 FQNEAQ (reference sequence). V was trimmed by 8 bases and J by 8 bases, leaving 10 bases between them. The CDR3 runs to 12 residues. The CDR3 DNA reads as TGTGCCAGCGGACCAGGGGATTCACCCCTCCACTTT. This sequence encodes CASGPGDSPLHF.

This clonotype occurred a few times. Here the CDR3 reads CASSPAIGTASYEQYF. The CDR3 DNA reads as TGTGCCAGCTCACCAGCAATCGGGACGGCATCCTACGAGCAGTACTTC. The chain uses TRBV18 and TRBJ2-7; perhaps D is TRBD1 or TRBD2 (5 bases each). Germline V gene sequence: CDR1 KGHSH, CDR2 LQKENI. The CDR3 is made up of 16 amino acids. V was clipped by 2 bases and J by 1 base, with 15 bases between them.